The 27 T cell receptor beta chains below come from one sample, sequenced in a study of CD8 T cells in Susac syndrome. Reverse transcription of about 0.5 to 1 ug RNA was carried out with random hexamers. MiXCR, applied by TCRdb to the immunoSEQ multiplex PCR reads, yields one record per CDR3 protein. In the table there are some 250,000 distinct CDR3 sequences, less than 96% of which are singletons. The material sequenced was CD4+ T cells from PBMCs. The receptors originated from a human donor with Susac syndrome.

The count of this clonotype is one. This sequence joins TRBV24-1 and TRBJ2-1; 12 positions match TRBD2. The CDR3 sequence is 16 residues long. The junction had 9 bases not matched to a gene; V was cut back by 3 bases and J by 10 bases. In germline, CDR1 is KGHDR, CDR2 SFDVKD. For the CDR3, the DNA is TGTGCCACCAGTGATCGGCGGACTAGCGGGAACCTAGAGCAGTTCTTC. Translated: CATSDRRTSGNLEQFF.

The chain joins TRBV2 to TRBJ2-7, with D perhaps matching TRBD2 (6 bases). V lost 4 bases to trimming and J lost 6 bases, with 13 bases between them. The CDR3 has 13 amino acids. Per the germline V gene, CDR1 is SNHLY and CDR2 is FYNNEI. CDR3 sequence: CASSVREWGEQYF. Here the CDR3 DNA reads TGTGCCAGCAGTGTTCGGGAGTGGGGCGAGCAGTACTTC.

The genes are TRBV5-1 and TRBJ2-7; D might be TRBD2 (5 bases). The CDR3 is 15 residues long. CDR1 SGHRS and CDR2 YFSETQ come from the germline V gene. V lost 0 bases, J lost 3 bases, and 13 bases lay in between. CDR3 coding DNA: TGCGCCAGCAGCTTGGCAGCTAGCCGTAACTACGAGCAGTACTTC. Translation: CASSLAASRNYEQYF.

The chain combines TRBV28 with TRBJ2-5; a possible D gene is TRBD1 (6 bases). V was pared by 6 bases and J by 0 bases, with 11 bases between. Germline CDR1 MDHEN, CDR2 SYDVKM. The CDR3 is 14 amino acids. The CDR3 region has the DNA TGTGCCAGCAGGATCGACAGGAACCAAGAGACCCAGTACTTC. It is translated as CASRIDRNQETQYF.

The chain combines TRBV28 with TRBJ2-5, with D possibly matching TRBD2 (6 bases). CDR1 is MDHEN and CDR2 is SYDVKM in the germline V gene. Between the trimmed V and J ends, which lost 6 bases and 8 bases, there was a span of 16 bases. The CDR3 covers 13 residues. The CDR3 is CASRIGTWGTQYF. In DNA form, the CDR3 reads TGTGCCAGCAGGATCGGGACTTGGGGTACCCAGTACTTC.

The gene calls are TRBV9 and TRBJ1-1; possible D gene TRBD1, 5 bases. From germline, CDR1 is SGDLS and CDR2 YYNGEE. CDR3 length: 14 residues. V was pared by 3 bases and J by 12 bases, with 21 bases between. CDR3 in amino acids: CASSAVEGWGETFF. CDR3 coding DNA: TGTGCCAGCAGCGCGGTTGAGGGGTGGGGTGAGACTTTCTTT.

V is TRBV20-1 and J is TRBJ2-5, with TRBD2 matching over 9 bases. V was clipped by 4 bases and J by 1 base; unmatched bases: 4. Looked up from germline, CDR1 is DFQATT and CDR2 is SNEGSKA (reference sequence). CDR3 length: 14 amino acids. CDR3 sequence reads: CSAILAGPQETQYF. DNA for the CDR3: TGCAGTGCTATACTAGCGGGTCCCCAAGAGACCCAGTACTTC.

This chain's CDR3 is CASSFHVSRSNQPQHF. CDR3 DNA: TGTGCCAGCAGTTTTCACGTCTCCCGGAGCAATCAGCCCCAGCATTTT. The chain employs TRBV12-3 or TRBV12-4 and TRBJ1-5; D not resolved. The V and J ends lost 3 bases and 1 base respectively, with 13 bases between them. This CDR3 contains 16 residues.

The chain uses TRBV15 and TRBJ2-7; D remains ambiguous. Deletions cut 6 bases from V and 4 bases from J, with 7 bases between. CDR1 and CDR2 from the germline V gene are LNHNV and YYDKDF (reference sequence). CDR3 size: 11 residues. The CDR3 sequence: CATSNLYEQYF. CDR3 bases: TGTGCCACCAGTAACCTTTACGAGCAGTACTTC.

The chain combines TRBV15 with TRBJ1-1; possibly TRBD1 for D (5 bases). There are 13 residues in the CDR3. Germline CDR1 reads LNHNV; CDR2 reads YYDKDF (reference sequence). With 0 bases removed from V and 11 bases from J, the gap between germline ends came to 13 bases. CDR3 nucleotide sequence: TGTGCCACCAGCAGAGACCGCAGGGCGCGGGCTTTCTTT. This translates into CATSRDRRARAFF.

This chain joins TRBV29-1 and TRBJ1-3; weak D call: TRBD1 (5 bases). The CDR3 spans 12 residues. Trimming removed 7 bases at V and 2 bases at J, with 9 bases between. CDR1 and CDR2 from the germline V gene are SQVTM and ANQGSEA. The CDR3 loop reads CSAGEAGNTIYF. DNA for the CDR3: TGCAGCGCGGGGGAAGCTGGAAACACCATATATTTT.

This rearrangement joins TRBV30 to TRBJ1-1; 7 bases line up with TRBD1. The CDR3 sequence is 12 residues long. Germline V gene data show CDR1 as GTSNPN and CDR2 as SVGIG (reference sequence). V lost 6 bases and J lost 3; bases outside the gene matches: 4. The CDR3 sequence is CACHRGDTEAFF. The CDR3 DNA reads as TGTGCCTGTCACAGGGGAGACACTGAAGCTTTCTTT.

V gene TRBV12-3 or TRBV12-4 combines with J gene TRBJ2-7; D remains unclear. The CDR3 has 13 amino acids. With 6 bases removed from V and 1 base from J, the gap between germline ends came to 10 bases. The CDR3 nucleotides read TGTGCCAGCAGCCCCTTGGGATCCTACGAGCAGTACTTC. This translates into CASSPLGSYEQYF.

The chain couples TRBV7-9 to TRBJ1-2, with D possibly matching TRBD1 (6 bases). This CDR3 comprises 12 residues. Trimming stripped 10 bases from V and 3 bases from J, with 12 bases between. The germline V gene encodes CDR1 SEHNR and CDR2 FQNEAQ (reference sequence). This CDR3 is CAILRGDYGYTF. The CDR3 bases are TGTGCCATCCTGAGGGGGGACTATGGCTACACCTTC.

The rearrangement uses TRBV15 and TRBJ2-7, with D uncertain. V was clipped by 6 bases and J by 1 base, with 13 bases between them. Germline V lookup: CDR1 LNHNV, CDR2 YYDKDF (reference sequence). CDR3 length equals 14 residues. CDR3 nucleotides: TGTGCCACCAGAGTGGGGTTTGTTTCCTACGAGCAGTACTTC. It specifies CATRVGFVSYEQYF.

This clonotype has only one observation. The gene calls are TRBV20-1 and TRBJ2-2; possible D gene TRBD2, 5 bases. The CDR3 sequence is 14 residues long. The germline CDR1 and CDR2 sequences are DFQATT and SNEGSKA (reference sequence). Trimming took 3 bases from V and 7 from J, leaving 15 bases between them. CDR3 sequence reads: CSASVGNWNGELFF. For the CDR3, the DNA is TGCAGTGCTAGTGTCGGGAATTGGAACGGGGAGCTGTTTTTT.

J is TRBJ1-2 and V is TRBV5-6, with D uncertain. V lost 0 bases to trimming and J lost 3 bases, with 12 bases between them. This CDR3 spans 15 amino acids. CDR1 SGHDT and CDR2 YYEEEE come from the germline V gene. The CDR3 is CASSLVGQGDYGYTF. CDR3 bases: TGTGCCAGCAGCTTGGTGGGTCAAGGCGACTATGGCTACACCTTC.

In nucleotides, the CDR3 is TGTGCCTGGAAAGGGAGATCCTACAATGAGCAGTTCTTC. It translates to CAWKGRSYNEQFF. The chain carries TRBV30 and TRBJ2-1; D is perhaps TRBD2 (5 bases). CDR1 is GTSNPN, CDR2 SVGIG, per germline (reference sequence). There are 13 residues in the CDR3. The V end lost 4 bases, the J end lost 1 base, and 8 bases lay between the germline ends.

The rearrangement uses TRBV4-2 and TRBJ1-2; D remains unclear. Germline CDR1 and CDR2: LGHNA and YNFKEQ. This CDR3 has 16 amino acids. V lost 4 bases and J 7 bases, leaving 22 bases between the germline ends. CDR3 amino acids: CASSPFTGGDGGGYTF. CDR3 DNA: TGTGCCAGCAGCCCTTTCACGGGTGGTGATGGAGGTGGCTACACCTTC.

The chain uses TRBV6-5 and TRBJ1-5; D not resolved. This CDR3 has 13 amino acids. The germline V and J ends were trimmed by 10 bases and 3 bases, with 13 bases remaining between them. The germline V gene has CDR1 MNHEY and CDR2 SVGAGI. CDR3 bases: TGTGCCACCTCCCCCACCGTCAATCAGCCCCAGCATTTT. Its protein product is CATSPTVNQPQHF.

The chain has TRBV5-1 and TRBJ2-3, with a weak D call TRBD1 (6 bases). V was cut by 4 bases and J by 0 bases, with 15 bases left in between. CDR1 is SGHRS, CDR2 YFSETQ, per germline. CDR3 size: 16 residues. The CDR3 region is CASSRYRETSTDTQYF. The DNA of the CDR3 is TGCGCCAGCAGCAGGTACAGGGAGACGAGCACAGATACGCAGTATTTT. The entire variable domain, with the rest obtained from reference TRBV5-1 and TRBJ2-3, is as follows: KAGVTQTPRYLIKTRGQQVTLSCSPISGHRSVSWYQQTPGQGLQFLFEYFSETQRNKGNFPGRFSGRQFSNSRSEMNVSTLELGDSALYLCASSRYRETSTDTQYFGPGTRLTVL.

V gene TRBV24-1 combines with J gene TRBJ2-7, with 8 positions matching TRBD1. The CDR3 runs to 15 residues. Per the germline V gene, CDR1 is KGHDR and CDR2 is SFDVKD. The J segment lost 5 bases and the V segment lost 7 bases, leaving 12 bases of the junction unmatched. The CDR3 here is CATSDSGQGAHEQYF. CDR3 DNA sequence: TGTGCCACCAGCGACAGCGGGCAGGGGGCCCACGAGCAGTACTTC.

This clonotype is a singleton in its sample. CDR3: CSAWSQTQYF. For the CDR3, the DNA is TGCAGTGCTTGGAGTCAGACCCAGTACTTC. The chain couples TRBV20-1 to TRBJ2-5; D unclear. Germline V gene data show CDR1 as DFQATT and CDR2 as SNEGSKA (reference sequence). Deletions cut 5 bases from V and 6 bases from J, with 7 bases between. The CDR3 totals 10 residues.

This sequence joins TRBV10-3 and TRBJ1-1, with D possibly being TRBD1 (5 bases). Germline loops: CDR1 ENHRY, CDR2 SYGVKD. The CDR3 is 15 residues long. V lost 3 bases and J 0 bases, leaving 11 bases between the germline ends. CDR3 region: CAISDLQVMNTEAFF. In DNA, the CDR3 is TGTGCCATCAGTGACCTACAGGTAATGAACACTGAAGCTTTCTTT.

V is TRBV4-1 and J is TRBJ2-7, with unresolved D. Per the germline V gene, CDR1 is MGHRA and CDR2 is YSYEKL. The CDR3 consists of 15 residues. Trimming left V 0 bases short and J 4 bases short, with 13 bases between. CDR3 loop: CASSQEERHQYEQYF. DNA for the CDR3: TGCGCCAGCAGCCAAGAAGAGAGACACCAATACGAGCAGTACTTC.

V gene TRBV9 combines with J gene TRBJ2-3; D may be TRBD2 (6 bases). The CDR3 sequence is 15 residues long. V was shortened by 0 bases and J by 3 bases, with 11 bases between the two germline ends. CDR1 is SGDLS and CDR2 is YYNGEE in the germline V gene. CDR3 amino acids: CASSVESGRTDTQYF. CDR3 in DNA: TGTGCCAGCAGCGTAGAGAGCGGGCGGACAGATACGCAGTATTTT.

This chain joins TRBV20-1 and TRBJ1-2, with D uncertain. The CDR3 is made up of 13 amino acids. Germline assignment: CDR1 DFQATT and CDR2 SNEGSKA (reference sequence). V was shortened by 1 base and J by 5 bases, with 11 bases between the two germline ends. The CDR3 sequence is CSARGLQNYGYTF. The CDR3 DNA follows: TGCAGTGCTAGAGGACTACAGAATTATGGCTACACCTTC.